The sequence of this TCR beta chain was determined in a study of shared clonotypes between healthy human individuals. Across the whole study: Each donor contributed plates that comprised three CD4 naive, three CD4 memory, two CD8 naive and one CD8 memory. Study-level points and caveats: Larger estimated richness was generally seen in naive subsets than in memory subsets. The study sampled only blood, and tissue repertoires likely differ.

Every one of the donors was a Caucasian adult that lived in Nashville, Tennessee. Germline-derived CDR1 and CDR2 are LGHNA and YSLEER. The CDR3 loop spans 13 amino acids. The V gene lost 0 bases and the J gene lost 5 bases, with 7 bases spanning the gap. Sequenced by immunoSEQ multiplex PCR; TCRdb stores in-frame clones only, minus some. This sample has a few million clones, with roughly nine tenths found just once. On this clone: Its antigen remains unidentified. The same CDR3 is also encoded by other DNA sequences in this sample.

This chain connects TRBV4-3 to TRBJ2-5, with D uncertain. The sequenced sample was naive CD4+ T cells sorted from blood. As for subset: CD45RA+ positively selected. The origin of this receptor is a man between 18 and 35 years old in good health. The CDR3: CASSQELRETQYF. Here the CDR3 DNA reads TGCGCCAGCAGCCAAGAACTCAGGGAGACCCAGTACTTC.